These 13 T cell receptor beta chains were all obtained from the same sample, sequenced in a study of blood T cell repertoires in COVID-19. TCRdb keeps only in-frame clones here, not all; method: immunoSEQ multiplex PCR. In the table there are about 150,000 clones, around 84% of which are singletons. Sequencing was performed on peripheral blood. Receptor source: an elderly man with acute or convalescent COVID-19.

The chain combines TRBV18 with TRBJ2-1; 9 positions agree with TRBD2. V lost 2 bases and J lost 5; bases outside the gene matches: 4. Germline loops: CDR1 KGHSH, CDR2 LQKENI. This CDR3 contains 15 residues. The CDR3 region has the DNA TGTGCCAGCTCACCAGCGGGGGGGTTAGACAATGAGCAGTTCTTC. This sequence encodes CASSPAGGLDNEQFF.

The CDR3 nucleotides read TGTGCCAGCAGTGACCCTGGACTAGCGGGGGGAGGTGATACGCAGTATTTT. Amino acids: CASSDPGLAGGGDTQYF. This rearrangement joins TRBV2 to TRBJ2-3, with TRBD2 matching over 14 bases. After removal of 3 bases from V and 6 bases from J, the junction contained 8 bases not matched to a gene. CDR1 is SNHLY, CDR2 FYNNEI, per germline. The length of the CDR3 is 17 residues.

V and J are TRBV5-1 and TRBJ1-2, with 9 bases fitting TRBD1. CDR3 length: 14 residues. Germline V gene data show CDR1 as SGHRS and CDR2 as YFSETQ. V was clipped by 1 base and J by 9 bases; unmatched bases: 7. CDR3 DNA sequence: TGCGCCAGCAGCTTGACAGGGGGCGAGGGTAGCTACACCTTC. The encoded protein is CASSLTGGEGSYTF.

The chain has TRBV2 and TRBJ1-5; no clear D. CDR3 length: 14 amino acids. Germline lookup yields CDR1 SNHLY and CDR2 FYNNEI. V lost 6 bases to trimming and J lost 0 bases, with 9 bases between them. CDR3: CASRGLNSNQPQHF. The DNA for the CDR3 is TGTGCCAGCAGGGGCTTGAATAGCAATCAGCCCCAGCATTTT. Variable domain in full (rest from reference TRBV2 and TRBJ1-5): EPEVTQTPSHQVTQMGQEVILRCVPISNHLYFYWYRQILGQKVEFLVSFYNNEISEKSEIFDDQFSVERPDGSNFTLKIRSTKLEDSAMYFCASRGLNSNQPQHFGDGTRLSIL.

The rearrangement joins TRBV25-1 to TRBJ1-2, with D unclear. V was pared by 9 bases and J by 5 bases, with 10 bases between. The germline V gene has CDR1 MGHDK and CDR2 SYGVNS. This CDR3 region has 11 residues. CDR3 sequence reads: CASNSLYGYTF. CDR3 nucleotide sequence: TGTGCCAGTAACAGTTTGTATGGCTACACCTTC.

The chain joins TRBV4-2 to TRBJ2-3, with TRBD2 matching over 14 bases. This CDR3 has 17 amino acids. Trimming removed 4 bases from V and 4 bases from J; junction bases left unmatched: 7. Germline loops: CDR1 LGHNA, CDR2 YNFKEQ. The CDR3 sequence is CASSPTGLAGAPDTQYF. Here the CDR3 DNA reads TGTGCCAGCAGCCCCACGGGACTAGCGGGGGCCCCAGATACGCAGTATTTT.

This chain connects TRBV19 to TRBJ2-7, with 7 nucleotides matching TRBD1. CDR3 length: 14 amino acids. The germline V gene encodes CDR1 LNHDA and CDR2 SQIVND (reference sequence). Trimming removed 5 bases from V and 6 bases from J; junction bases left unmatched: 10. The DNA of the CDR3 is TGTGCCAGTAGTCCCGAACCAGGGGGTGGCGAGCAGTACGTC. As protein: CASSPEPGGGEQYV.

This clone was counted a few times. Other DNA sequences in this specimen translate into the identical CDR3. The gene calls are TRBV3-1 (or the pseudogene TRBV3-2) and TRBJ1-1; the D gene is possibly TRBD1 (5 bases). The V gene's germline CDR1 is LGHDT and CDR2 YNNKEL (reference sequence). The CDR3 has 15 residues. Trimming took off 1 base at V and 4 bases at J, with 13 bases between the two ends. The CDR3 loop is CASSQVGGMGTEAFF. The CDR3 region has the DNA TGTGCCAGCAGCCAAGTCGGGGGTATGGGCACTGAAGCTTTCTTT.

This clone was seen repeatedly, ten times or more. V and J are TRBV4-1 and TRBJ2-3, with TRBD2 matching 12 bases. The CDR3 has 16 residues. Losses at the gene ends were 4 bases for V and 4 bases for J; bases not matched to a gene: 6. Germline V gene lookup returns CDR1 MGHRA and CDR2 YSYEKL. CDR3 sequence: CASSRGSSGGADTQYF. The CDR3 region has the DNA TGCGCCAGCAGCCGCGGATCTAGCGGGGGGGCAGATACGCAGTATTTT.

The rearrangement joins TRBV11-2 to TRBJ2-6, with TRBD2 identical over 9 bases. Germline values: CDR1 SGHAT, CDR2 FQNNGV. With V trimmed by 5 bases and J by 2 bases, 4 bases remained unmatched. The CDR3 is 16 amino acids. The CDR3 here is CASSPQRGAGANVLTF. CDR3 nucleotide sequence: TGTGCCAGCAGCCCCCAGCGGGGGGCTGGGGCCAACGTCCTGACTTTC.

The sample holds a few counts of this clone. The CDR3 coding sequence is TGTGCCAGCAGCCAAGATGGGGAGTTCTATGGCTACACCTTC. Its protein is CASSQDGEFYGYTF. The rearrangement joins TRBV4-2 to TRBJ1-2; D not resolved. Per the germline V gene, CDR1 is LGHNA and CDR2 is YNFKEQ. The V end was cut by 0 bases, the J end by 4 bases, with 9 bases between. CDR3 length: 14 residues.

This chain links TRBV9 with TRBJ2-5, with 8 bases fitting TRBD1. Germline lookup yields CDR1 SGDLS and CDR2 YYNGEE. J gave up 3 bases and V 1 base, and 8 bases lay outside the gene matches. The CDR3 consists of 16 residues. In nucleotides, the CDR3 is TGTGCCAGCAGCGTAAGGACAGGGTGGGGGGAAGAGACCCAGTACTTC. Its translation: CASSVRTGWGEETQYF.

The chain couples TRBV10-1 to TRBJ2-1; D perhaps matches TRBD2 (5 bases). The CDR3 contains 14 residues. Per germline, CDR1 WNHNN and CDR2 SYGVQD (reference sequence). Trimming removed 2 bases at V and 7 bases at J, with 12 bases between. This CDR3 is CASSEVRGWNEQFF. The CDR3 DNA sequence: TGCGCCAGCAGTGAGGTTAGAGGGTGGAATGAGCAGTTCTTC.